These T cell receptor beta chains were read from a single sample in a study of T cells after yellow fever vaccination. TCRdb called the 5' RACE reads again in MiXCR, with one record for every CDR3 protein. This table has 60,000 to 95,000 distinct CDR3 sequences, about 7.3% appearing once. The input for sequencing was CD8+ T cells sorted from PBMCs, taken around 10 days after the first yellow fever vaccination. These receptors were obtained from a man aged 18 to 30 who received the YFV17D yellow fever vaccine. The CDR3 runs from the conserved cysteine through the conserved F or W. A D gene is named only where the DNA matches it firmly. Clone size, where shown, is once, few, many, or a class for clones that have expanded.

>TRBD1|TRBV7-9|-|TRBJ1-1
TGTGCCAGCAGCGACTACAGGGGGCTGGGGACTGAAGCTTTCTTT
CASSDYRGLGTEAFF
>TRBD1|TRBV4-3|many|TRBJ1-2
TGCGCCAGCAGCCAAGATGGGACAGGGGATGGCTACACCTTC
CASSQDGTGDGYTF
>TRBD2|TRBV3-1|-|TRBJ2-5
TGTGTCAGCAGCACGCGGGGAGCGGGGGGGCAAGAGACCCAGTACTTC
CVSSTRGAGGQETQYF
>-|TRBV7-2|-|TRBJ2-1
TGTGCCAGCAGCTTAACGGGGCTAGGGGGGGCCGAGCAGTTCTTC
CASSLTGLGGAEQFF
>-|TRBV15|-|TRBJ2-6
TGTGCCACCAGCAGGGCCACCGGGGCCAACGTCCTGACTTTC
CATSRATGANVLTF
>-|TRBV6-5|many|TRBJ2-1
TGTGCCAGCAGTTACTCGACCGAGCAGTTCTTC
CASSYSTEQFF
>TRBD1|TRBV7-9|-|TRBJ1-1
TGTGCCAGCAGGACAGGGATGAACACTGAAGCTTTCTTT
CASRTGMNTEAFF
>-|TRBV29-1|many|TRBJ2-3
TGCAGCGTTGAACCAGATACGCAGTATTTT
CSVEPDTQYF
>-|TRBV28|many|TRBJ2-5
TGTGCCAGCCTGGGGAAGCAAGAGACCCAGTACTTC
CASLGKQETQYF
>-|TRBV6-7|many|TRBJ2-3
TGTGCCAGCAGCTATAGGACTCCGAGGAGCACAGATACGCAGTATTTT
CASSYRTPRSTDTQYF
>TRBD1|TRBV4-1|many|TRBJ2-7
TGCGCCAGCAGCCAGCACCGGGACAGGGGGCCCGAGCAGTACTTC
CASSQHRDRGPEQYF